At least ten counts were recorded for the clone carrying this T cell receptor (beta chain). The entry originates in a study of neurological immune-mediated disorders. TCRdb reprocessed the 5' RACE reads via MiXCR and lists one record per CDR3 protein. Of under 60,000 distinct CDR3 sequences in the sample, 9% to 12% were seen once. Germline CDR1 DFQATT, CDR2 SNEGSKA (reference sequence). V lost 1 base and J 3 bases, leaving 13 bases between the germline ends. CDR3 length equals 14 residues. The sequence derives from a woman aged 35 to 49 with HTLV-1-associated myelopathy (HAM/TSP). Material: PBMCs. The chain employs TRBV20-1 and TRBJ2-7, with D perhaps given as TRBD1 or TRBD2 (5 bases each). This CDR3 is CSARGMGTHYEQYF. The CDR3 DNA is TGCAGTGCTAGAGGAATGGGGACCCACTACGAGCAGTACTTC.